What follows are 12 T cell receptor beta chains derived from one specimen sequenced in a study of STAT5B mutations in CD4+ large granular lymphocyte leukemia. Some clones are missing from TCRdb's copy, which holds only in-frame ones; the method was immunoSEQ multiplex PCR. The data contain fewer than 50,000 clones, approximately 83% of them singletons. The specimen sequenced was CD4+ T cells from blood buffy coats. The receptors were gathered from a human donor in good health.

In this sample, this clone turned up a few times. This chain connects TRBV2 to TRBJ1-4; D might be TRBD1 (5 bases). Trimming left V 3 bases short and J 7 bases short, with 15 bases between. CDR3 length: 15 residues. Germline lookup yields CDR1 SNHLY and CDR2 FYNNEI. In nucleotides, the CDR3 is TGTGCCAGCAGTGACCGAAGGGGAAGGGGTGAAAAACTGTTTTTT. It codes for CASSDRRGRGEKLFF.

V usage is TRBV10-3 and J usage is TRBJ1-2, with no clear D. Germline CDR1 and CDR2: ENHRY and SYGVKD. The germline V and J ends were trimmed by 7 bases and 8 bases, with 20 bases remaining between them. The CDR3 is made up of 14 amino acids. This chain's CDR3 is CAITVEGFSRGYTF. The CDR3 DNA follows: TGTGCCATCACGGTAGAGGGCTTTTCGAGGGGCTACACCTTC.

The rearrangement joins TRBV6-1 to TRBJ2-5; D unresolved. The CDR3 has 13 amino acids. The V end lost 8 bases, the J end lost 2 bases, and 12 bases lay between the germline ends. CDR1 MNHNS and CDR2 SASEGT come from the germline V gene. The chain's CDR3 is CASRVVGQETQYF. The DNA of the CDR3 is TGTGCCAGCCGTGTTGTAGGGCAAGAGACCCAGTACTTC.

CDR3 loop: CASSGKELSYEQYF. Here the CDR3 DNA reads TGCGCCAGCAGCGGTAAGGAGCTGTCCTACGAGCAGTACTTC. The gene calls are TRBV5-1 and TRBJ2-7; D is uncertain. The CDR3 has 14 residues. Trimming took off 4 bases at V and 1 base at J, with 12 bases between the two ends. Per the germline V gene, CDR1 is SGHRS and CDR2 is YFSETQ.

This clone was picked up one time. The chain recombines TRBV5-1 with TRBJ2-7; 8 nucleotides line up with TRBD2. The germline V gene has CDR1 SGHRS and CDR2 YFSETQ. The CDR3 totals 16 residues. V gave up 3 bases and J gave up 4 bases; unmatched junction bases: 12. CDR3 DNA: TGCGCCAGCAGCTCATCGCTAAGCGGGAGTTTATACGAGCAGTACTTC. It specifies CASSSSLSGSLYEQYF.

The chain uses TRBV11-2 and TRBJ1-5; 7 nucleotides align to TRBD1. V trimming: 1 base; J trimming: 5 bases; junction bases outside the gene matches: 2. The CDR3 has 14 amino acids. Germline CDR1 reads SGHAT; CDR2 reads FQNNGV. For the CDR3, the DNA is TGTGCCAGCAGCTTAGGACAGGGTTATCAGCCCCAGCATTTT. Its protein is CASSLGQGYQPQHF. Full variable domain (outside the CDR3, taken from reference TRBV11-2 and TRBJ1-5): EAGVAQSPRYKIIEKRQSVAFWCNPISGHATLYWYQQILGQGPKLLIQFQNNGVVDDSQLPKDRFSAERLKGVDSTLKIQPAKLEDSAVYLCASSLGQGYQPQHFGDGTRLSIL.

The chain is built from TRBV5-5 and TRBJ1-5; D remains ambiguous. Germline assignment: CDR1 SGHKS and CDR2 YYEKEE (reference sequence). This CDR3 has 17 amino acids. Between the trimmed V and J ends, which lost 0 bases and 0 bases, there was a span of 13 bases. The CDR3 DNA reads TGTGCCAGCAGCTTGGCGGTGGCCACCTATAGCAATCAGCCCCAGCATTTT. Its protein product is CASSLAVATYSNQPQHF.

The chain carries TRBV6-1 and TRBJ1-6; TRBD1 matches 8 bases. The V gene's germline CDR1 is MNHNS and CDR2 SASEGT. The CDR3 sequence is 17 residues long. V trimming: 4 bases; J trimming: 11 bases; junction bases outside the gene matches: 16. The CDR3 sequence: CASSANYRQGISAPLHF. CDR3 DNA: TGTGCCAGCAGTGCCAACTACAGACAGGGGATCAGCGCACCCCTCCACTTT.

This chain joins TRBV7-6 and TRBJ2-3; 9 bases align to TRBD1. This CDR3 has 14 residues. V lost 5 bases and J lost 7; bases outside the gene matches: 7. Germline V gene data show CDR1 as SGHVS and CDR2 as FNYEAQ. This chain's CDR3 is CASSHADRGNTQYF. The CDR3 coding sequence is TGTGCCAGCAGCCACGCGGACAGGGGAAATACGCAGTATTTT.

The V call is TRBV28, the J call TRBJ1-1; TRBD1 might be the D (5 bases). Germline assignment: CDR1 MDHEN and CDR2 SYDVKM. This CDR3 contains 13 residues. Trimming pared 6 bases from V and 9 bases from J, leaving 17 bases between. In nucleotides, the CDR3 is TGTGCCAGCAGGGGATATGACAGCTCCCAAGCTTTCTTT. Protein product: CASRGYDSSQAFF.

The CDR3 loop is CASSDPGGNQPQHF. For the CDR3, the DNA is TGTGCCAGCAGTGATCCGGGGGGCAATCAGCCCCAGCATTTT. The J gene is TRBJ1-5, the V gene TRBV2; perhaps TRBD1 as D (5 bases). The CDR3 totals 14 residues. Germline V gene lookup returns CDR1 SNHLY and CDR2 FYNNEI. V lost 3 bases and J 2 bases, leaving 8 bases between the germline ends.

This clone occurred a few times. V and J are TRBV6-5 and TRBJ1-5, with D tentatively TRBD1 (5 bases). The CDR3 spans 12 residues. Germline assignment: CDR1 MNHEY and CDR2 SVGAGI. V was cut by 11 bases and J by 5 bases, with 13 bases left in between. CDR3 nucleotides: TGTGCCGTCGGCCGGGGCGATCAGCCCCAGCATTTT. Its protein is CAVGRGDQPQHF.